The rows below give T cell receptor beta chains drawn from one sample of a study of blood T cell repertoires in COVID-19. Using immunoSEQ multiplex PCR, the repertoire was profiled, and TCRdb retains in-frame clones only, with some absent. In the table there are 200,000 to 250,000 clones, 70% to 85% of which are singletons. The sample was PBMCs or T cells enriched from blood (not recorded which). The source is a man aged 40-49 years who had recovered from COVID-19. The CDR3 runs from the conserved cysteine through the conserved F or W. The order of the fields is V gene, D gene, clone size, J gene, CDR3 protein, CDR3 DNA. D genes are given only for firm matches. Some rows have no size entry. The others give once, few or many, or a class for an expanded clone.

TRBV25-1	-	-	TRBJ1-5	CASSDVTAGNQPQHF	TGTGCCAGCAGTGATGTCACAGCTGGCAATCAGCCCCAGCATTTT
TRBV10-3	-	-	TRBJ1-5	CAIRSENQPQHF	TGTGCCATAAGGTCGGAGAATCAGCCCCAGCATTTT
TRBV28	TRBD1	-	TRBJ1-5	CASSSGQGYQPQHF	TGTGCCAGCAGTTCCGGACAGGGGTATCAGCCCCAGCATTTT
TRBV11-2	-	-	TRBJ1-2	CASSLDGGYYGYTF	TGTGCCAGCAGCTTAGATGGGGGGTACTATGGCTACACCTTC
TRBV6-5	TRBD2	-	TRBJ2-5	CASSPTGTRGLAQYF	TGTGCCAGCAGCCCAACCGGGACTAGGGGATTGGCCCAGTACTTC
TRBV19	-	-	TRBJ1-2	CATSHQTSGGYTF	TGTGCCACCTCCCATCAGACCTCCGGGGGCTACACCTTC
TRBV27	-	-	TRBJ1-2	CASSLWPEANYGYTF	TGTGCCAGCAGTTTATGGCCTGAAGCTAACTATGGCTACACCTTC
TRBV2	TRBD1	-	TRBJ2-5	CASSEDRGGETQYF	TGTGCCAGCAGTGAGGACAGGGGGGGAGAGACCCAGTACTTC
TRBV7-2	TRBD1	once	TRBJ1-1	CASSPPVGKQGVDTEAFF	TGTGCCAGCAGCCCGCCCGTTGGAAAACAGGGGGTAGACACTGAAGCTTTCTTT
TRBV7-2	TRBD1	once	TRBJ2-1	CASSWGTGFSFF	TGTGCCAGCAGCTGGGGGACAGGGTTTTCCTTCTTC
TRBV5-5	TRBD2	-	TRBJ2-3	CASRRTSGLTDTQYF	TGTGCCAGCAGACGGACTAGCGGGCTCACAGATACGCAGTATTTT
TRBV10-3	TRBD1	-	TRBJ1-5	CAISESRLGTDNQPQHF	TGTGCCATCAGTGAGTCTCGACTCGGGACAGATAATCAGCCCCAGCATTTT
TRBV7-6	-	-	TRBJ2-1	CASSQTGSEQFF	TGTGCCAGCAGCCAAACGGGGTCTGAGCAGTTCTTC
TRBV28	-	few	TRBJ1-2	CASSFDQASGGYTF	TGTGCCAGCAGTTTTGACCAGGCGAGTGGGGGCTACACCTTC
TRBV2	-	-	TRBJ1-6	CASKLFGESKDSPLHF	TGTGCCAGCAAATTATTCGGGGAAAGTAAAGATTCACCCCTCCACTTT
TRBV4-3	TRBD2	once	TRBJ2-7	CASSRNLAGGPYEQYF	TGCGCCAGCAGCCGCAATCTAGCGGGGGGGCCCTACGAGCAGTACTTC
TRBV11-2	TRBD1	-	TRBJ1-1	CASSFRTGESNTEAFF	TGTGCCAGCAGCTTTAGGACAGGTGAATCGAACACTGAAGCTTTCTTT
TRBV7-9	-	-	TRBJ2-3	CASSLTGGTDTQYF	TGTGCCAGCAGCTTGACGGGAGGCACAGATACGCAGTATTTT
TRBV9	TRBD1	-	TRBJ2-7	CASSARGNEQYF	TGTGCCAGCAGCGCCAGGGGGAACGAGCAGTACTTC
TRBV5-1	-	-	TRBJ2-1	CASSLGGAVDEQFF	TGCGCCAGCAGCTTGGGAGGAGCGGTCGATGAGCAGTTCTTC
TRBV4-1	TRBD2	-	TRBJ2-7	CASSQKLAGEGEQYF	TGCGCCAGCAGCCAAAAACTAGCGGGAGAGGGCGAGCAGTACTTC
TRBV6-5	-	-	TRBJ1-5	CASSAGLRDRPQHF	TGTGCCAGCAGCGCGGGACTCAGGGATAGGCCCCAGCATTTT
TRBV7-2	-	-	TRBJ1-2	CASTVSQREKGYTF	TGTGCCAGCACCGTTAGCCAGAGGGAGAAGGGCTACACCTTC
TRBV7-3	TRBD1	-	TRBJ2-1	CASSLGGTGFNNEQFF	TGTGCCAGCAGCTTAGGCGGGACAGGCTTTAACAATGAGCAGTTCTTC
TRBV28	-	-	TRBJ1-1	CASRKTGNTEAFF	TGTGCCAGCAGGAAAACAGGGAACACTGAAGCTTTCTTT
TRBV30	TRBD1	-	TRBJ1-2	CAWSQGDYGYTF	TGTGCCTGGAGCCAGGGGGATTATGGCTACACCTTC
TRBV6-6	-	-	TRBJ1-5	CASSYDGVYQPQHF	TGTGCCAGCAGTTACGACGGGGTATATCAGCCCCAGCATTTT
TRBV4-3	-	once	TRBJ1-3	CASSRHLQEIHTIYF	TGCGCCAGCAGCCGCCATCTACAGGAGATACACACCATATATTTT
TRBV4-1	TRBD1	-	TRBJ2-5	CASSQGTGGYQETQYF	TGCGCCAGCAGCCAAGGGACAGGGGGCTATCAAGAGACCCAGTACTTC
TRBV5-1	TRBD2	once	TRBJ2-7	CASSTLAGFHEQYF	TGCGCCAGCAGCACACTAGCGGGATTTCACGAGCAGTACTTC
TRBV18	TRBD2	-	TRBJ2-1	CASSPVASGVNEQFF	TGTGCCAGCTCCCCCGTTGCTAGCGGGGTCAATGAGCAGTTCTTC
TRBV6-2/TRBV6-3	-	-	TRBJ2-3	CASSYSTGLATDTQYF	TGTGCCAGCAGTTACTCCACGGGACTCGCCACAGATACGCAGTATTTT
TRBV7-3	-	-	TRBJ1-5	CASSLNSGEPQHF	TGTGCCAGCAGCTTAAATTCCGGAGAGCCCCAGCATTTT
TRBV9	-	-	TRBJ2-1	CASSVLSGTGYSYNEQFF	TGTGCCAGCAGCGTATTATCCGGGACTGGGTACTCCTACAATGAGCAGTTCTTC
TRBV2	TRBD1	-	TRBJ1-6	CASKGQDRSPLHF	TGTGCCAGCAAGGGACAGGATCGTTCACCCCTCCACTTT
TRBV6-2/TRBV6-3	-	-	TRBJ1-2	CASSYSFQGDGYTF	TGTGCCAGCAGTTACTCGTTCCAGGGCGATGGCTACACCTTC
TRBV27	TRBD1	-	TRBJ1-3	CASSPRTGGSGNTIYF	TGTGCCAGCAGTCCCAGGACAGGGGGCAGTGGAAACACCATATATTTT
TRBV19	-	few	TRBJ1-5	CASSRGNQPQHF	TGTGCCAGTAGTCGGGGCAATCAGCCCCAGCATTTT
TRBV5-4	-	few	TRBJ1-6	CASSFGSRNSPLHF	TGTGCCAGCAGCTTCGGGAGTCGCAATTCACCCCTCCACTTT
TRBV18	-	-	TRBJ2-3	CASSPARQSPSTDTQYF	TGTGCCAGCTCACCTGCCCGACAGTCACCTAGCACAGATACGCAGTATTTT
TRBV7-2	TRBD1	-	TRBJ1-2	CASSWGQGAYGYTF	TGTGCCAGCAGCTGGGGACAGGGGGCGTATGGCTACACCTTC
TRBV15	-	-	TRBJ2-7	CATSRTGTGWDEQYF	TGTGCCACCAGCAGGACGGGAACAGGGTGGGACGAGCAGTACTTC
TRBV21-1	-	-	TRBJ1-4	CASSKAGGRSNEKLFF	TGTGCCAGCAGCAAGGCGGGGGGGCGGTCTAATGAAAAACTGTTTTTT
TRBV4-3	TRBD2	-	TRBJ2-5	CASSQDRDSGGETQYF	TGCGCCAGCAGCCAAGATCGTGATAGCGGGGGCGAGACCCAGTACTTC
TRBV3-1/TRBV3-2	TRBD2	once	TRBJ2-7	CASSQFPSGPYEQYF	TGTGCCAGCAGCCAATTTCCTAGCGGTCCCTACGAGCAGTACTTC
TRBV11-2	TRBD1	-	TRBJ1-2	CASSSRTGENYRGYTF	TGTGCCAGCAGCTCCAGGACAGGGGAGAATTATCGGGGCTACACCTTC